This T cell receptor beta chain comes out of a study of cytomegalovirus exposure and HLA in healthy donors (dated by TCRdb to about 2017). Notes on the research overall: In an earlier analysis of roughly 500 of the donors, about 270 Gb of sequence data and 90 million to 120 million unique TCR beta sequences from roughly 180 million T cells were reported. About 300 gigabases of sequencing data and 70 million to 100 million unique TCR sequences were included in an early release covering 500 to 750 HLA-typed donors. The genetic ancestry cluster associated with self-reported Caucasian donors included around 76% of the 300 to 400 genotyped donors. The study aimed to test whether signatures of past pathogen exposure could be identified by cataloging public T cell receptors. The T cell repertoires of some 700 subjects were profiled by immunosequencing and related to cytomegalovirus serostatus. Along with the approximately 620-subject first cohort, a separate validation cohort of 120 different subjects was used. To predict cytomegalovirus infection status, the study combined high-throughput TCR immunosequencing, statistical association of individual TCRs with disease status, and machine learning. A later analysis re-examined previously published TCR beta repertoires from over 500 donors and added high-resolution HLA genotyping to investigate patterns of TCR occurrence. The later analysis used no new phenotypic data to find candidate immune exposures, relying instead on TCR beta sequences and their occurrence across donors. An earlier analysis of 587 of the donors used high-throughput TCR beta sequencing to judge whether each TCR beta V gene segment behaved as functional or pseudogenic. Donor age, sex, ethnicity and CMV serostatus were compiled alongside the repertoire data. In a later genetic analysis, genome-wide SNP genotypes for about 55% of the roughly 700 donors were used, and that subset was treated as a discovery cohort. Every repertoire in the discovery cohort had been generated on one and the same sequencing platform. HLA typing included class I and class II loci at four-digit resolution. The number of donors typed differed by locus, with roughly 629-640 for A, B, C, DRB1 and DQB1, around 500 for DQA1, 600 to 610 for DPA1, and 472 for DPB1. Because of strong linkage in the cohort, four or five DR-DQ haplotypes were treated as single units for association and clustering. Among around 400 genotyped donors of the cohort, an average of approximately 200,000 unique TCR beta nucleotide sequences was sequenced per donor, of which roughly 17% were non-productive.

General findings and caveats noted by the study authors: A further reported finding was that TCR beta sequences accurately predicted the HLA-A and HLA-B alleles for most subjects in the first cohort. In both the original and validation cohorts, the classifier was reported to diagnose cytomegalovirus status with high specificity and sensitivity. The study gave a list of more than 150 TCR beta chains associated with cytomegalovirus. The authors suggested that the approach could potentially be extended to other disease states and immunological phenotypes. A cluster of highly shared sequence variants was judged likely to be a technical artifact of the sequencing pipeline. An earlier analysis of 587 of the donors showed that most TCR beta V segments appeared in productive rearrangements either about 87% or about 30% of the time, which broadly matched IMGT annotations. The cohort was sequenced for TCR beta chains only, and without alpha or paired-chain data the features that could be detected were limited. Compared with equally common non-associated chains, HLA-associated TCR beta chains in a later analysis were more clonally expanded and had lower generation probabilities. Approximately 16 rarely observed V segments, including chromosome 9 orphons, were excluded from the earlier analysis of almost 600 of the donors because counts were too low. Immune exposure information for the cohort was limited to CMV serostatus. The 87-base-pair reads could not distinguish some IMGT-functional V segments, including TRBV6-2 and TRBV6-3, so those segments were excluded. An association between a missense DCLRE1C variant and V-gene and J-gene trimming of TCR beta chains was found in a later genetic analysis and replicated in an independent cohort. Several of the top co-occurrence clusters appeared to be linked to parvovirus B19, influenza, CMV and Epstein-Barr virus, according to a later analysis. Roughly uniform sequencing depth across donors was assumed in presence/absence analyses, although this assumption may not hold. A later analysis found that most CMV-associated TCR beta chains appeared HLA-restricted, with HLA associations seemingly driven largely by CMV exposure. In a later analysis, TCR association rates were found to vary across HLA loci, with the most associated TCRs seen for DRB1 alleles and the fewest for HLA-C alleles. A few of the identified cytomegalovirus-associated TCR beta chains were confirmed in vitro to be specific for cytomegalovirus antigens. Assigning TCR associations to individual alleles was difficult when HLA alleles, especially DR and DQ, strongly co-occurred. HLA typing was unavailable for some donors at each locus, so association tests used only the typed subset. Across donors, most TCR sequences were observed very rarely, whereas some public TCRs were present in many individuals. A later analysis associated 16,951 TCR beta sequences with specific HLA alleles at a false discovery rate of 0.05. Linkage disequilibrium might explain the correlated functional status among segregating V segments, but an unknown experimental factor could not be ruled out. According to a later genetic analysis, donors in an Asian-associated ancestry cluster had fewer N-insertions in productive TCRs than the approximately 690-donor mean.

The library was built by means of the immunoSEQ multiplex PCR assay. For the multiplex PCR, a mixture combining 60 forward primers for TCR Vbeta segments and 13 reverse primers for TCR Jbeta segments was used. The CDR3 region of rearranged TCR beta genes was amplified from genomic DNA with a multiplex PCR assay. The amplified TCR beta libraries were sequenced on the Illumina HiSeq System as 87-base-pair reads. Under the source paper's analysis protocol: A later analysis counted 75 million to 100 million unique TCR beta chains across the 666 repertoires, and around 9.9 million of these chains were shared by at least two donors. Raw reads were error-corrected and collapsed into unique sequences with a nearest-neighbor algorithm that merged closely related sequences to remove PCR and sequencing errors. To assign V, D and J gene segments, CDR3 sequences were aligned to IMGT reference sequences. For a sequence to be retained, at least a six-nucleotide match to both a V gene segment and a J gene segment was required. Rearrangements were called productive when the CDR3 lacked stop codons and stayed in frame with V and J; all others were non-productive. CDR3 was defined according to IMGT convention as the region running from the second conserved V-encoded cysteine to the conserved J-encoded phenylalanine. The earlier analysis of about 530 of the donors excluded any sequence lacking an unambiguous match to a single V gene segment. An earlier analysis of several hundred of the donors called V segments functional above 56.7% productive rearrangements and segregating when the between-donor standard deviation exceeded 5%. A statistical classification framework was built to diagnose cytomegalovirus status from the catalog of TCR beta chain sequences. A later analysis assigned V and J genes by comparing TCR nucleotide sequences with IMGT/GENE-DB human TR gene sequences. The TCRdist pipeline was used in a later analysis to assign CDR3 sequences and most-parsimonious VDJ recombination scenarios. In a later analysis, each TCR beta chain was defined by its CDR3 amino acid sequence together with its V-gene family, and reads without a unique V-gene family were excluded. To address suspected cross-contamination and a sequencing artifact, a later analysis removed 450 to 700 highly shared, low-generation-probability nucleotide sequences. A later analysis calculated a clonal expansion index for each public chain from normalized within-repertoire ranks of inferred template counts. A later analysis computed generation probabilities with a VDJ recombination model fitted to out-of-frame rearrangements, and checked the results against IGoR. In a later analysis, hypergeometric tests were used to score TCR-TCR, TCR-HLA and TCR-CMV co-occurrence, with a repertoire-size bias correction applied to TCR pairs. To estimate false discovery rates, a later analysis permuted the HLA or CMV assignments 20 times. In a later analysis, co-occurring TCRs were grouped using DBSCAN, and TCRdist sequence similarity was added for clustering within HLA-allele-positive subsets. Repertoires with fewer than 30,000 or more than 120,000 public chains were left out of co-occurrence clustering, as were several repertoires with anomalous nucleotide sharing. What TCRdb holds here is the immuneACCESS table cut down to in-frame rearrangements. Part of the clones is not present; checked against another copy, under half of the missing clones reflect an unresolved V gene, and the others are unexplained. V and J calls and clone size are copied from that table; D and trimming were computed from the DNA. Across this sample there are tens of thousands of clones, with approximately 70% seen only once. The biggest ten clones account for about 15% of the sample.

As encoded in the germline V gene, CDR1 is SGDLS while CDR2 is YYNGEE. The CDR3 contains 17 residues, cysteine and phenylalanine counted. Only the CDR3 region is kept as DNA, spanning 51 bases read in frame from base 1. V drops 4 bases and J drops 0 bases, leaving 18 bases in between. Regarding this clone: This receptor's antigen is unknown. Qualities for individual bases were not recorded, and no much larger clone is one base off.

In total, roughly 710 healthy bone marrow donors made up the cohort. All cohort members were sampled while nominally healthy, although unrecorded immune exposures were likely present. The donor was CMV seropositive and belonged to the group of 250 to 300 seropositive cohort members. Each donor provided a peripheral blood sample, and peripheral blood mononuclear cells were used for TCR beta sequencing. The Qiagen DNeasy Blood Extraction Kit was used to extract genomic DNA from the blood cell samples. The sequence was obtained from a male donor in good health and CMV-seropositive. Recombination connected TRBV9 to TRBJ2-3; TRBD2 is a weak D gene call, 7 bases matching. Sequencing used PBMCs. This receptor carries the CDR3 CASSPRGGGASTDTQYF. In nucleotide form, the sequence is TGTGCCAGCAGCCCCCGGGGAGGGGGTGCTAGCACAGATACGCAGTATTTT.